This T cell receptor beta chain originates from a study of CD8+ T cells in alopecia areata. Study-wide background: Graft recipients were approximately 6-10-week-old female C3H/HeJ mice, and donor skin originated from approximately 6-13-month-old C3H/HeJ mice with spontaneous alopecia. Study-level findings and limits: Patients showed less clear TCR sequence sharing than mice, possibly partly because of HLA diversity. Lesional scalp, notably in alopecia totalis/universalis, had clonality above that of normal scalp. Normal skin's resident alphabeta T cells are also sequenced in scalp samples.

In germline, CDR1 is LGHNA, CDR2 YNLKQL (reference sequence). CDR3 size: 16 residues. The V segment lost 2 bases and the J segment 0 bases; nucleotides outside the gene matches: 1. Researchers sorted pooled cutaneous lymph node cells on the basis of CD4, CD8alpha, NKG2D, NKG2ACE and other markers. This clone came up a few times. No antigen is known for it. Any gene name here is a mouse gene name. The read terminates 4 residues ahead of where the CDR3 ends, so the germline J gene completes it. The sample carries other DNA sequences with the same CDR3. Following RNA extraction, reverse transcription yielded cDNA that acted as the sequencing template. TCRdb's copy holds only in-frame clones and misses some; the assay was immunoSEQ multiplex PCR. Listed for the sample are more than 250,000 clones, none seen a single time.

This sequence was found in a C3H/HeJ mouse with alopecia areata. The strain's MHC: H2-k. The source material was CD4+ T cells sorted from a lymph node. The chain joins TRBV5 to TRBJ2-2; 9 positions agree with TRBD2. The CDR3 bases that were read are TGTGCCAGCAGCCAAAACTGGGGGGCAAACACCGGG. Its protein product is CASSQNWGANTG. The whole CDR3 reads CASSQNWGANTGQLYF.